Listed here are 10 T cell receptor beta chains from one sample, sequenced in a study of PD-1 blockade in classical Hodgkin lymphoma. Time point defined: cycle 4 day 1 (C4D1), after less than 7 weeks of nivolumab. In every patient, relapse followed autologous stem cell transplantation, while exposure to brentuximab vedotin differed. Purification of CD4+ T cells from thawed PBMCs was achieved by magnetic negative selection. Sequenced by immunoSEQ multiplex PCR; TCRdb stores in-frame clones only, minus some. The sample yields under 35,000 clones, approximately 85% seen once. The sample was CD4+ T cells from blood, taken before the fourth cycle of nivolumab. The origin of the receptors is a human donor with classical Hodgkin lymphoma.

The V and J genes are TRBV5-6 and TRBJ2-5, with TRBD1 matching 7 bases. The germline V gene has CDR1 SGHDT and CDR2 YYEEEE. V shed 4 bases, J shed 2 bases, and the junction held 11 bases outside the gene matches. This CDR3 is built from 16 residues. In DNA, the CDR3 is TGTGCCAGCAGCCCGGTGGGACAGAGTAAACAAGAGACCCAGTACTTC. Its translation: CASSPVGQSKQETQYF.

The J gene is TRBJ1-2, the V gene TRBV18; D not certain. The CDR3 runs to 13 residues. Deletions cut 0 bases from V and 4 bases from J, with 6 bases between. From germline, CDR1 is KGHSH and CDR2 LQKENI. CDR3 nucleotide sequence: TGTGCCAGCTCACCACCAGGCGCCTATGGCTACACCTTC. This codes for CASSPPGAYGYTF.

This chain joins TRBV5-4 and TRBJ1-1, with unresolved D. Germline CDR1 reads SGHNT; CDR2 reads YYREEE (reference sequence). The CDR3 has 13 amino acids. V lost 4 bases to trimming and J lost 8 bases, with 15 bases between them. This CDR3 is CASSPPTTFEAFF. Here the CDR3 DNA reads TGTGCCAGCAGCCCCCCAACGACGTTCGAAGCTTTCTTT.

The chain uses TRBV18 and TRBJ2-7; 9 positions agree with TRBD2. Germline assignment: CDR1 KGHSH and CDR2 LQKENI. With 2 bases clipped from V and 4 bases from J, the junction kept 3 bases outside the gene matches. The CDR3 consists of 14 residues. CDR3 protein: CASSPVAGVYEQYF. DNA of the CDR3: TGTGCCAGCTCACCAGTAGCGGGAGTTTACGAGCAGTACTTC.

CDR3 nucleotides: TGCGCCAGCAGCCAAGGAGGGTACAGGGGGCGAGGGGTAACAGATACGCAGTATTTT. This sequence encodes CASSQGGYRGRGVTDTQYF. The chain employs TRBV4-3 and TRBJ2-3, with 9 bases lining up with TRBD1. CDR1 is LGHNA and CDR2 is YSLEER in the germline V gene. V trimming: 1 base; J trimming: 3 bases; junction bases outside the gene matches: 14. This CDR3 contains 19 residues.

In this sample, this clone turned up once. This chain joins TRBV7-2 and TRBJ2-5; D remains ambiguous. The CDR3 is 13 residues long. Germline CDR1 SGHTA, CDR2 FQGNSA. V dropped 3 bases and J dropped 5 bases, with 10 bases sitting between them. The CDR3 sequence is CASSLGNRETQYF. The CDR3 nucleotides are TGTGCCAGCAGCTTGGGAAACCGGGAGACCCAGTACTTC. The variable domain in full, completed from reference TRBV7-2 and TRBJ2-5, reads GAGVSQSPSNKVTEKGKDVELRCDPISGHTALYWYRQSLGQGLEFLIYFQGNSAPDKSGLPSDRFSAERTGGSVSTLTIQRTQQEDSAVYLCASSLGNRETQYFGPGTRLLVL.

The chain uses TRBV19 and TRBJ2-3; 7 bases align to TRBD1. The germline V gene encodes CDR1 LNHDA and CDR2 SQIVND (reference sequence). The J segment lost 3 bases and the V segment lost 1 base, leaving 10 bases of the junction unmatched. The CDR3 consists of 17 residues. The CDR3 spells CASSIGSGTDLTDTQYF. The CDR3 DNA follows: TGTGCCAGTAGTATAGGGTCCGGGACAGACCTTACAGATACGCAGTATTTT.

The rearrangement links TRBV5-4 to TRBJ2-7, with 7 positions matching TRBD1. The V and J ends lost 2 bases and 5 bases, in that order; junction bases with no gene match: 7. Germline V gene sequence: CDR1 SGHNT, CDR2 YYREEE (reference sequence). This CDR3 is 14 amino acids long. The CDR3 DNA reads TGTGCCAGCAGCTTACCCACAGGGGCCCACGAGCAGTACTTC. Translating it yields CASSLPTGAHEQYF. Full variable domain (missing parts from reference TRBV5-4 and TRBJ2-7): ETGVTQSPTHLIKTRGQQVTLRCSSQSGHNTVSWYQQALGQGPQFIFQYYREEENGRGNFPPRFSGLQFPNYSSELNVNALELDDSALYLCASSLPTGAHEQYFGPGTRLTVT.

This chain uses TRBV15 with TRBJ2-1; D perhaps matches TRBD2 (5 bases). Germline lookup yields CDR1 LNHNV and CDR2 YYDKDF (reference sequence). The V end was cut by 3 bases, the J end by 5 bases, with 8 bases between. The CDR3 totals 13 residues. Written as DNA, the CDR3 is TGTGCCACCAGCAGGGACTTTGACAATGAGCAGTTCTTC. Translated, it gives CATSRDFDNEQFF.

This clone occurred once. The chain has TRBV6-1 and TRBJ1-5, with a weak D call TRBD1 (5 bases). Germline V lookup: CDR1 MNHNS, CDR2 SASEGT. Trimming removed 0 bases at V and 6 bases at J, with 9 bases between. The CDR3 consists of 14 residues. The CDR3 DNA sequence: TGTGCCAGCAGTGAAGCGACAGACGGTCAGCCCCAGCATTTT. Residues: CASSEATDGQPQHF.